This T cell receptor (beta chain) was identified during a study of CD8 T cells in ankylosing spondylitis. The study's findings and limits: Characteristic, it appeared, of ankylosing spondylitis blood was a TCR beta motif of several highly homologous variants.

A quantitative 5'-RACE method, one with molecular barcodes, was used to make TCR beta libraries. TCRdb fed the 5' RACE reads into MiXCR, producing one record per CDR3 protein. This table holds roughly 130,000 distinct CDR3 sequences, around 8.5% found once. There are many counts of this clonotype. Its antigen is unknown. One end of the junction fails to match germline, which may point to a read error. This CDR3 has 14 residues. CDR1 is LGHNA, CDR2 YNFKEQ, per germline. The chain employs TRBV4-2 and TRBJ2-7; D remains ambiguous. The sequenced material came from blood, either unsorted or a sorted T cell fraction (not recorded which). This clonotype was obtained from a male donor with ankylosing spondylitis or in good health (not recorded which). This chain's CDR3 is CASSQEHLGREHYF. For the CDR3, the DNA is TGTGCCAGCAGCCAAGAACACCTCGGGCGCGAGCATTACTTC.